Each of the 18 T cell receptor beta chains below was sequenced from the same sample in a study of radiation and T cells in renal cell carcinoma (dated by TCRdb to the early 2020s). Libraries came from the immunoSEQ multiplex PCR assay. In TCRdb, the immuneACCESS table is reduced to in-frame sequences with V and J assigned. These tables do not hold every clone; where another copy was compared, an unresolved V gene accounts for under half, and the others remain unexplained. The sample table lists approximately 70,000 clones, roughly 80% of them with a count of one. Approximately 7% of the sample lies in the top ten. The time point label, read with the paper, signifies: blood 4 weeks post-SBRT, at nephrectomy. In light of the paper, this sample's treatment or condition label describes: 15 Gy SBRT to primary tumor, nephrectomy 4 weeks later. This sample comprised blood, obtained from a patient whose treatment included radiotherapy and nephrectomy. The receptors stem from a man in his sixties with renal cell carcinoma.

V usage is TRBV7-6 and J usage is TRBJ2-7, with D perhaps given as TRBD1 or TRBD2 (5 bases each). Deletions cut 1 base from V and 3 bases from J, with 10 bases between. The CDR3 spans 14 residues. The germline CDR1 and CDR2 sequences are SGHVS and FNYEAQ. The CDR3 protein is CASSLDGAFYEQYF. The CDR3 bases are TGTGCCAGCAGCTTAGACGGGGCCTTCTACGAGCAGTACTTC.

The chain links TRBV19 to TRBJ1-2; D might be TRBD1 (5 bases). The V and J ends lost 6 bases and 3 bases respectively, with 11 bases between them. Germline loops: CDR1 LNHDA, CDR2 SQIVND (reference sequence). CDR3 size: 13 residues. The CDR3 protein is CASRQERYYGYTF. The CDR3 bases are TGTGCCAGTAGACAGGAGAGGTACTATGGCTACACCTTC.

The chain joins TRBV27 to TRBJ1-1; unclear D gene. The CDR3 sequence is 13 residues long. V lost 3 bases and J lost 1, with 6 bases in between. Germline V gene lookup returns CDR1 MNHEY and CDR2 SMNVEV (reference sequence). CDR3 DNA: TGTGCCAGCAGTTTTCATGGGAACACTGAAGCTTTCTTT. It is translated as CASSFHGNTEAFF.

The chain employs TRBV19 and TRBJ2-1, with 7 bases lining up with TRBD2. This CDR3 is 13 amino acids long. Per the germline V gene, CDR1 is LNHDA and CDR2 is SQIVND (reference sequence). J gave up 7 bases and V 6 bases, and 6 bases lay outside the gene matches. The CDR3 region has the DNA TGTGCCAGTAGCTCTGATAGCGGGAATGAGCAGTTCTTC. Its translation: CASSSDSGNEQFF.

The CDR3 sequence is CASSHGREYEQYV. CDR3 DNA: TGTGCCAGCAGCCATGGGAGGGAGTACGAGCAGTACGTC. J is TRBJ2-7 and V is TRBV5-8; 7 bases fit TRBD2. This CDR3 comprises 13 residues. The ends lost 4 bases at V and 4 bases at J; junction bases unmatched: 5. Germline V gene lookup returns CDR1 SGHTS and CDR2 YDEGEE.

The genes are TRBV7-3 and TRBJ2-2, with D unresolved. V lost 4 bases to trimming and J lost 5 bases, with 5 bases between them. The CDR3 is made up of 12 amino acids. Per the germline V gene, CDR1 is SGHTA and CDR2 is FQGTGA. As DNA, the CDR3 is TGTGCCAGCAGCTCCACGACCGGGGAGCTGTTTTTT. The encoded protein is CASSSTTGELFF.

This rearrangement joins TRBV19 to TRBJ1-4, with D uncertain. CDR1 is LNHDA and CDR2 is SQIVND in the germline V gene (reference sequence). The V and J ends lost 6 bases and 3 bases respectively, with 8 bases between them. This CDR3 is 13 amino acids long. The CDR3 nucleotides read TGTGCCAGTAGGGGTAATGCTAATGAAAAACTGTTTTTT. Its translation is CASRGNANEKLFF.

V usage is TRBV7-7 and J usage is TRBJ2-3, with 10 positions matching TRBD2. With 5 bases clipped from V and 3 bases from J, the junction kept 8 bases outside the gene matches. The CDR3 contains 16 residues. Germline assignment: CDR1 SSHAT and CDR2 FNYEAQ (reference sequence). The CDR3 sequence is CASSPGGSGGTDTQYF. CDR3 coding DNA: TGTGCCAGCAGCCCTGGGGGTAGCGGGGGGACAGATACGCAGTATTTT.

The chain couples TRBV5-4 to TRBJ2-2; D ambiguous. The length of the CDR3 is 16 residues. Trimming stripped 0 bases from V and 5 bases from J, with 14 bases between. Per the germline V gene, CDR1 is SGHNT and CDR2 is YYREEE (reference sequence). This CDR3 reads CASSLEPLRSTGELFF. The CDR3 bases are TGTGCCAGCAGCTTGGAGCCCCTGAGGAGTACCGGGGAGCTGTTTTTT.

The chain combines TRBV7-2 with TRBJ1-5; 8 bases are a match to TRBD1. Germline CDR1 is SGHTA and CDR2 is FQGNSA. The J segment lost 7 bases and the V segment lost 1 base, leaving 6 bases of the junction unmatched. The CDR3 is made up of 15 amino acids. The CDR3, as DNA: TGTGCCAGCAGCTTAGAGGACAGGGTAGAACAGCCCCAGCATTTT. It is translated as CASSLEDRVEQPQHF.

The DNA for the CDR3 is TGCGCCAGCAGCCATGTGCAAGGGGGTCAAGAGACCCAGTACTTC. It codes for CASSHVQGGQETQYF. The chain links TRBV4-1 to TRBJ2-5, with D perhaps matching TRBD1 (6 bases). The CDR3 sequence is 15 residues long. Per germline, CDR1 MGHRA and CDR2 YSYEKL. Trimming cost V 3 bases and J 2 bases, with 13 bases left between them.

The gene calls are TRBV29-1 and TRBJ1-3; D might be TRBD1 (5 bases). CDR3 length: 14 residues. CDR1 is SQVTM and CDR2 is ANQGSEA in the germline V gene. V lost 7 bases and J 0 bases, leaving 13 bases between the germline ends. CDR3 bases: TGCAGCGCGGGGGGGGGAAACTCTGGAAACACCATATATTTT. As protein: CSAGGGNSGNTIYF.

The chain uses TRBV28 and TRBJ2-3; 9 bases are a match to TRBD2. The CDR3 spans 14 residues. The V gene end was trimmed by 8 bases and the J gene end by 2 bases; junction bases not matched to a gene: 5. Germline CDR1 MDHEN, CDR2 SYDVKM. CDR3 residues: CASRGGGATDTQYF. The CDR3 DNA sequence: TGTGCCAGCCGGGGCGGGGGGGCCACAGATACGCAGTATTTT.

This chain joins TRBV29-1 and TRBJ1-1; D unclear. The V gene's germline CDR1 is SQVTM and CDR2 ANQGSEA. The CDR3 length is 14 residues. Trimming pared 5 bases from V and 5 bases from J, leaving 18 bases between. The CDR3 sequence: CSVQEVRGETEAFF. The CDR3 DNA is TGCAGCGTTCAGGAGGTAAGAGGAGAAACTGAAGCTTTCTTT.

The chain is built from TRBV7-2 and TRBJ2-1; D gene ambiguous. The CDR3 is 12 residues long. CDR1 and CDR2 (germline): SGHTA, FQGNSA. V lost 5 bases and J lost 12, with 14 bases in between. CDR3 loop: CASSPSTPLQFF. The CDR3 region has the DNA TGTGCCAGCAGCCCCTCGACCCCCCTGCAGTTCTTC.

The chain employs TRBV9 and TRBJ2-3; weak D call: TRBD2 (5 bases). Trimming removed 5 bases at V and 6 bases at J, with 19 bases between. CDR1 and CDR2 (germline): SGDLS, YYNGEE. The CDR3 is 15 residues long. The CDR3 DNA follows: TGTGCCAGCAGGGATGACTTAACCTCGGGGGATACGCAGTATTTT. It encodes CASRDDLTSGDTQYF.

This clone was counted a single time. The V and J genes are TRBV11-3 and TRBJ2-2, with 9 bases fitting TRBD2. With V trimmed by 8 bases and J by 9 bases, 10 bases remained unmatched. Germline V gives CDR1 SGHNT, CDR2 YENEEA. The CDR3 consists of 14 residues. The CDR3 sequence is CASSSWREGRELFF. As DNA, the CDR3 is TGTGCCAGCTCTTCTTGGCGGGAGGGACGGGAGCTGTTTTTT.

The chain employs TRBV10-3 and TRBJ2-3; D call uncertain. Germline V gene lookup returns CDR1 ENHRY and CDR2 SYGVKD. The CDR3 is made up of 13 amino acids. V lost 6 bases to trimming and J lost 3 bases, with 10 bases between them. Here the CDR3 DNA reads TGTGCCATCAGCACTCCTAGGACAGATACGCAGTATTTT. This translates into CAISTPRTDTQYF.